This entry lists 28 T cell receptor beta chains sequenced from one sample in a study of CD4+ T cells in melanoma. Assay used: immunoSEQ multiplex PCR; TCRdb lists only in-frame clones, some missing. The data contain 6,800 or so clones, roughly 51% of them singletons. The specimen sequenced was cells from a culture (not recorded whether cultured in vitro). These TCRs come from a human donor with melanoma.

This clone was seen a single time. The chain carries TRBV7-9 and TRBJ2-1; 10 bases are a match to TRBD2. The germline gives CDR1 SEHNR, CDR2 FQNEAQ (reference sequence). Trimming removed 2 bases from V and 4 bases from J; junction bases left unmatched: 2. This CDR3 is 15 amino acids long. The CDR3 sequence: CASSLIAGGYNEQFF. CDR3 in DNA: TGTGCCAGCAGCTTAATAGCGGGGGGATACAATGAGCAGTTCTTC.

The chain is built from TRBV6-6 and TRBJ1-2, with a weak D call TRBD1 (6 bases). Per the germline V gene, CDR1 is MNHNY and CDR2 is SVGAGI (reference sequence). Trimming stripped 0 bases from V and 8 bases from J, with 13 bases between. The CDR3 is 14 residues long. This CDR3 is CASSYSPGAGGYTF. In nucleotides, the CDR3 is TGTGCCAGCAGTTACTCCCCGGGGGCAGGAGGCTACACCTTC.

V gene TRBV2 combines with J gene TRBJ1-4; D might be TRBD1 (6 bases). Germline V lookup: CDR1 SNHLY, CDR2 FYNNEI. With 3 bases removed from V and 7 bases from J, the gap between germline ends came to 9 bases. This CDR3 has 13 amino acids. This chain's CDR3 is CASSEGGGEKLFF. The CDR3 DNA is TGTGCCAGCAGTGAGGGGGGCGGTGAAAAACTGTTTTTT.

This clone came up once. The J gene is TRBJ2-7, the V gene TRBV5-1; no definite D call. Between the trimmed V and J ends, which lost 4 bases and 1 base, there was a span of 12 bases. Germline values: CDR1 SGHRS, CDR2 YFSETQ. CDR3 length: 14 amino acids. The CDR3 sequence is CASSRDANSYEQYF. CDR3 DNA sequence: TGCGCCAGCAGCAGAGACGCAAATTCCTACGAGCAGTACTTC. Variable domain in full (rest from reference TRBV5-1 and TRBJ2-7): KAGVTQTPRYLIKTRGQQVTLSCSPISGHRSVSWYQQTPGQGLQFLFEYFSETQRNKGNFPGRFSGRQFSNSRSEMNVSTLELGDSALYLCASSRDANSYEQYFGPGTRLTVT.

V and J are TRBV13 and TRBJ2-5, with D possibly TRBD2 on 5 matching bases. Germline loops: CDR1 PRHDT, CDR2 FYEKMQ (reference sequence). The CDR3 consists of 14 residues. V lost 4 bases and J lost 5, with 14 bases in between. The CDR3 here is CASSSVASSETQYF. CDR3 nucleotide sequence: TGTGCCAGCAGCTCCGTAGCTAGCAGTGAGACCCAGTACTTC.

The chain recombines TRBV6-1 with TRBJ1-5; D gene unclear. The V gene lost 3 bases and the J gene lost 6 bases, with 12 bases spanning the gap. There are 14 residues in the CDR3. Germline V gene sequence: CDR1 MNHNS, CDR2 SASEGT. For the CDR3, the DNA is TGTGCCAGCAGTGATTATCAGTCCCCTCAGCCCCAGCATTTT. Protein sequence: CASSDYQSPQPQHF.

The chain has TRBV29-1 and TRBJ2-1; 7 bases are a match to TRBD1. CDR1 is SQVTM and CDR2 is ANQGSEA in the germline V gene. J lost 8 bases, V lost 5 bases, and 18 bases had no gene match. This CDR3 contains 16 residues. CDR3 residues: CSVFPGDSIEPHEQFF. DNA of the CDR3: TGCAGCGTTTTTCCCGGGGACAGCATAGAGCCCCATGAGCAGTTCTTC.

The chain joins TRBV6-5 to TRBJ2-1; 9 nucleotides line up with TRBD2. The ends lost 2 bases at V and 5 bases at J; junction bases unmatched: 4. Germline V gene data show CDR1 as MNHEY and CDR2 as SVGAGI. The CDR3 runs to 15 residues. The CDR3, as DNA: TGTGCCAGCAGTTACCAGCGGGGGGCGCACAATGAGCAGTTCTTC. Translation gives CASSYQRGAHNEQFF.

The rearrangement uses TRBV19 and TRBJ1-2, with 11 bases identical to TRBD1. The germline V gene has CDR1 LNHDA and CDR2 SQIVND (reference sequence). This CDR3 has 15 amino acids. After removal of 3 bases from V and 6 bases from J, the junction contained 6 bases not matched to a gene. The CDR3 nucleotides are TGTGCCAGTAGTATCCCCGGACAGGGGGCGCATGGCTACACCTTC. Protein: CASSIPGQGAHGYTF.

This chain connects TRBV7-2 to TRBJ2-7; 10 nucleotides line up with TRBD2. The J segment lost 7 bases and the V segment lost 3 bases, leaving 9 bases of the junction unmatched. The CDR3 spans 15 residues. The germline CDR1 and CDR2 sequences are SGHTA and FQGNSA. Here the CDR3 reads CASSFLLAGEIEQYF. In DNA, the CDR3 is TGTGCCAGCAGCTTCCTCCTAGCGGGGGAAATTGAGCAGTACTTC.

The chain recombines TRBV5-1 with TRBJ1-6; 8 bases map to TRBD1. The CDR3 is made up of 17 amino acids. V shed 3 bases and J 0 bases; nucleotides not matched to a gene: 5. CDR1 SGHRS and CDR2 YFSETQ come from the germline V gene. The chain's CDR3 is CASSYGQGDSYNSPLHF. In nucleotides, the CDR3 is TGCGCCAGCAGCTACGGACAGGGCGACTCCTATAATTCACCCCTCCACTTT.

This clone was seen a handful of times. This sequence joins TRBV27 and TRBJ1-5; D is uncertain. This CDR3 contains 13 residues. The germline CDR1 and CDR2 sequences are MNHEY and SMNVEV (reference sequence). V lost 2 bases to trimming and J lost 6 bases, with 8 bases between them. Written as DNA, the CDR3 is TGTGCCAGCAGTTTAGCACCGCGTCAGCCCCAGCATTTT. Its translation is CASSLAPRQPQHF.

This clone has only one observation. The rearrangement joins TRBV11-2 to TRBJ2-3; no definite D call. The CDR3 spans 14 residues. With 5 bases removed from V and 2 bases from J, the gap between germline ends came to 11 bases. CDR1 and CDR2 from the germline V gene are SGHAT and FQNNGV. The CDR3 DNA reads as TGTGCCAGCAGCCTTGGATGGGACACAGATACGCAGTATTTT. The encoded protein is CASSLGWDTDTQYF.

This chain links TRBV6-6 with TRBJ2-3; 10 nucleotides match TRBD2. The trim removed 5 bases at V and 7 bases at J, leaving 6 bases unmatched. The CDR3 contains 14 residues. Germline V gene data show CDR1 as MNHNY and CDR2 as SVGAGI (reference sequence). CDR3 loop: CASSAASGGNTQYF. The CDR3 DNA reads as TGTGCCAGCAGTGCGGCTAGCGGGGGCAATACGCAGTATTTT.

V gene TRBV7-8 combines with J gene TRBJ2-7, with a possible D match to TRBD1 (6 bases). CDR3 length: 14 residues. Trimming shortened V by 5 bases and J by 6 bases, and 17 bases separated the two germline ends. Looked up from germline, CDR1 is SGHVS and CDR2 is FQNEAQ. The CDR3 loop reads CASSATGSRSEQYF. The CDR3 DNA reads TGTGCCAGCAGCGCAACAGGGAGTCGGTCCGAGCAGTACTTC.

This chain joins TRBV5-1 and TRBJ2-5; TRBD2 agrees at 8 bases. Germline CDR1 is SGHRS and CDR2 is YFSETQ. The CDR3 sequence is 18 residues long. The ends lost 2 bases at V and 0 bases at J; junction bases unmatched: 12. The CDR3 loop is CASSLVGAGGTYQETQYF. The CDR3 DNA reads as TGCGCCAGCAGCTTAGTAGGCGCGGGGGGAACATACCAAGAGACCCAGTACTTC.

This clone ranks as medium-sized. This rearrangement joins TRBV20-1 to TRBJ1-1; the D is unclear. The CDR3 length is 11 residues. V shed 1 base and J shed 7 bases, with 7 bases lying between them. Germline CDR1 DFQATT, CDR2 SNEGSKA (reference sequence). CDR3 coding DNA: TGCAGTGCTAGAGCCGGGTTTGAAGCTTTCTTT. Its translation is CSARAGFEAFF.

The chain is built from TRBV19 and TRBJ2-7; 8 nucleotides line up with TRBD2. Germline V lookup: CDR1 LNHDA, CDR2 SQIVND (reference sequence). Germline trimming cut 7 bases from V and 2 bases from J; bases unmatched to any gene: 4. The CDR3 consists of 13 residues. CDR3 in amino acids: CASKAGGTYEQYF. In DNA, the CDR3 is TGTGCCAGTAAGGCGGGGGGCACCTACGAGCAGTACTTC.

This clone was recorded a few times. The chain recombines TRBV10-2 with TRBJ2-1; 10 nucleotides line up with TRBD2. In germline, CDR1 is WSHSY, CDR2 SAAADI. With V trimmed by 6 bases and J by 4 bases, 6 bases remained unmatched. The CDR3 spans 15 residues. CDR3: CASSLTSGEYNEQFF. CDR3 in DNA: TGCGCCAGCAGCCTAACTAGCGGGGAGTACAATGAGCAGTTCTTC.

This rearrangement joins TRBV2 to TRBJ1-2, with D unclear. CDR1 is SNHLY, CDR2 FYNNEI, per germline. This CDR3 comprises 12 residues. V dropped 4 bases and J dropped 5 bases, with 8 bases sitting between them. The CDR3 protein is CASSVEGYGYTF. In nucleotides, the CDR3 is TGTGCCAGCAGTGTGGAAGGGTATGGCTACACCTTC.

A few counts support this clone. The gene calls are TRBV11-3 and TRBJ2-2; TRBD2 might be the D (5 bases). Trimming left V 5 bases short and J 1 base short, with 8 bases between. The CDR3 is 14 residues long. Per germline, CDR1 SGHNT and CDR2 YENEEA. This CDR3 reads CASSARGNTGELFF. The CDR3 nucleotides are TGTGCCAGCAGCGCCCGGGGGAACACCGGGGAGCTGTTTTTT. Variable domain in full (rest from reference TRBV11-3 and TRBJ2-2): EAGVVQSPRYKIIEKKQPVAFWCNPISGHNTLYWYLQNLGQGPELLIRYENEEAVDDSQLPKDRFSAERLKGVDSTLKIQPAELGDSAVYLCASSARGNTGELFFGEGSRLTVL.

This chain links TRBV6-5 with TRBJ2-7, with D perhaps matching TRBD2 (5 bases). This CDR3 spans 11 amino acids. CDR1 and CDR2 (germline): MNHEY, SVGAGI. Between the trimmed V and J ends, which lost 6 bases and 7 bases, there was a span of 10 bases. CDR3 in amino acids: CASSHEREQYF. In DNA, the CDR3 is TGTGCCAGCAGCCACGAGCGGGAGCAGTACTTC.

The rearrangement links TRBV5-4 to TRBJ1-3, with D possibly matching TRBD1 (5 bases). Germline V gene sequence: CDR1 SGHNT, CDR2 YYREEE (reference sequence). V lost 7 bases and J 0 bases, leaving 17 bases between the germline ends. The CDR3 totals 16 residues. Written as DNA, the CDR3 is TGTGCCAGCGGTCAAGACAGTGACCGCTCTGGAAACACCATATATTTT. Residues: CASGQDSDRSGNTIYF.

V usage is TRBV11-3 and J usage is TRBJ1-6; D uncertain. Deletions cut 5 bases from V and 8 bases from J, with 10 bases between. Per the germline V gene, CDR1 is SGHNT and CDR2 is YENEEA. The CDR3 consists of 13 residues. CDR3 residues: CASSIGRDSPLHF. The DNA for the CDR3 is TGTGCCAGCAGCATCGGGCGGGATTCACCCCTCCACTTT. The whole variable domain, remainder taken from reference TRBV11-3 and TRBJ1-6, is EAGVVQSPRYKIIEKKQPVAFWCNPISGHNTLYWYLQNLGQGPELLIRYENEEAVDDSQLPKDRFSAERLKGVDSTLKIQPAELGDSAVYLCASSIGRDSPLHFGNGTRLTVT.

This clone was picked up one time. The chain links TRBV13 to TRBJ2-5, with D perhaps TRBD2 (5 bases). CDR1 and CDR2 from the germline V gene are PRHDT and FYEKMQ (reference sequence). Trimming shortened V by 5 bases and J by 5 bases, and 18 bases separated the two germline ends. The CDR3 is made up of 15 amino acids. In DNA form, the CDR3 reads TGTGCCAGCAGCAACACCTCTACTAGTTGGGAGACCCAGTACTTC. It translates to CASSNTSTSWETQYF. Full variable domain (outside the CDR3, taken from reference TRBV13 and TRBJ2-5): AAGVIQSPRHLIKEKRETATLKCYPIPRHDTVYWYQQGPGQDPQFLISFYEKMQSDKGSIPDRFSAQQFSDYHSELNMSSLELGDSALYFCASSNTSTSWETQYFGPGTRLLVL.

This clone was counted between two and nine times. The CDR3 protein is CASSQGPTDTQYF. The CDR3 DNA reads as TGTGCCAGCAGCCAAGGACCCACAGATACGCAGTATTTT. V gene TRBV4-2 combines with J gene TRBJ2-3, with D uncertain. With 1 base removed from V and 2 bases from J, the gap between germline ends came to 4 bases. The CDR3 is 13 amino acids. The germline CDR1 and CDR2 sequences are LGHNA and YNFKEQ.

This clone was detected once. This rearrangement joins TRBV5-6 to TRBJ1-2; 9 bases fit TRBD1. J was trimmed by 4 bases and V by 1 base; bases with no gene match: 5. This CDR3 contains 15 residues. Germline CDR1 is SGHDT and CDR2 is YYEEEE. In nucleotides, the CDR3 is TGTGCCAGCAGCTTGTGGGGACAGGGAGTCTATGGCTACACCTTC. Amino acid sequence: CASSLWGQGVYGYTF.

In its sample, this clone was seen once. This chain links TRBV29-1 with TRBJ2-5; 10 nucleotides align to TRBD2. V gave up 3 bases and J gave up 5 bases; unmatched junction bases: 6. The CDR3 is 14 amino acids. Germline assignment: CDR1 SQVTM and CDR2 ANQGSEA. CDR3 protein: CSVEGAGGPETQYF. DNA of the CDR3: TGCAGCGTTGAGGGAGCGGGGGGGCCCGAGACCCAGTACTTC. Variable domain in full (rest from reference TRBV29-1 and TRBJ2-5): SAVISQKPSRDICQRGTSLTIQCQVDSQVTMMFWYRQQPGQSLTLIATANQGSEATYESGFVIDKFPISRPNLTFSTLTVSNMSPEDSSIYLCSVEGAGGPETQYFGPGTRLLVL.